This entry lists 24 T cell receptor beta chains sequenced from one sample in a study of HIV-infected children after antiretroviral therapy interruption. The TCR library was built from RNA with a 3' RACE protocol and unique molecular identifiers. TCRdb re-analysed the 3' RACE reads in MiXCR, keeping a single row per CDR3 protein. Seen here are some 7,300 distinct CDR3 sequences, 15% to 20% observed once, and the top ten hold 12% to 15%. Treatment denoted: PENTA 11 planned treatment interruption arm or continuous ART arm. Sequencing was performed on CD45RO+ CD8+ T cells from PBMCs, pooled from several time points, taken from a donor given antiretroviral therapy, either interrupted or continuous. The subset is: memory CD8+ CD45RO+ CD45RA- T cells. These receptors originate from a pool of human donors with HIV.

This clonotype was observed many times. CDR3 nucleotide sequence: TGTGCCAGCAGTCCCCTCCTAGGTAGCGGGAGCCCCTACAATGAGCAGTTCTTC. Translating gives CASSPLLGSGSPYNEQFF. V usage is TRBV12-3 or TRBV12-4 and J usage is TRBJ2-1, with 9 nucleotides matching TRBD2. The CDR3 runs to 18 residues. V lost 5 bases and J lost 2; bases outside the gene matches: 13.

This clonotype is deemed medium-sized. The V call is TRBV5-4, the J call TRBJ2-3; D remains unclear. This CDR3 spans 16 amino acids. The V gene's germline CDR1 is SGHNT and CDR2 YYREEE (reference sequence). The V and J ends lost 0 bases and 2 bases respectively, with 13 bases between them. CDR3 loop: CASSLDPAPSTDTQYF. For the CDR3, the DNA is TGTGCCAGCAGCTTGGATCCAGCACCGTCCACAGATACGCAGTATTTT. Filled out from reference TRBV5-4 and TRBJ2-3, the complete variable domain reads ETGVTQSPTHLIKTRGQQVTLRCSSQSGHNTVSWYQQALGQGPQFIFQYYREEENGRGNFPPRFSGLQFPNYSSELNVNALELDDSALYLCASSLDPAPSTDTQYFGPGTRLTVL.

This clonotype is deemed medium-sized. CDR3 coding DNA: TGTGCCAGCAGCAGAACTAGCGGGAGGGCCCGGACCGGGGAGCTGTTTTTT. Translating it yields CASSRTSGRARTGELFF. The J gene is TRBJ2-2, the V gene TRBV7-7; 13 bases are a match to TRBD2. CDR3 length: 17 amino acids. V was clipped by 5 bases and J by 5 bases; unmatched bases: 8. Germline CDR1 SSHAT, CDR2 FNYEAQ (reference sequence). Complete variable domain (other parts from reference TRBV7-7 and TRBJ2-2): GAGVSQSPRYKVTKRGQDVTLRCDPISSHATLYWYQQALGQGPEFLTYFNYEAQPDKSGLPSDRFSAERPEGSISTLTIQRTEQRDSAMYRCASSRTSGRARTGELFFGEGSRLTVL.

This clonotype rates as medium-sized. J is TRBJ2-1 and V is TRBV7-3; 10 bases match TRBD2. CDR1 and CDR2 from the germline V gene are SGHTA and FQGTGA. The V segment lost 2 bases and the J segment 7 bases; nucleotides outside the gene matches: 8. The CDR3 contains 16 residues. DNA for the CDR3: TGTGCCAGCAGCTTAGGAGCTAGCGGGGGACGAAATGAGCAGTTCTTC. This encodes CASSLGASGGRNEQFF.

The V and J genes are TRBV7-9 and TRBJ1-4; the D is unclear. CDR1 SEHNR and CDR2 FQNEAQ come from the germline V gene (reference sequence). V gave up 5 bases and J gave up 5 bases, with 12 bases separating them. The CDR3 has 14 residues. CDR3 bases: TGTGCCAGCAGCCACAAGGGTCCGAATGAAAAACTGTTTTTT. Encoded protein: CASSHKGPNEKLFF.

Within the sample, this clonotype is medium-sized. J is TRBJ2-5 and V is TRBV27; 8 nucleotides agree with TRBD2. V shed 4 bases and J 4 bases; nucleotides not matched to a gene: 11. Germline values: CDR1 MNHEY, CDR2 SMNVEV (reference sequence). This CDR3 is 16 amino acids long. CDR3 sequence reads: CASSSWTSRGRETQYF. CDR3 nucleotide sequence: TGTGCCAGCAGTTCCTGGACTAGCAGAGGAAGAGAGACCCAGTACTTC.

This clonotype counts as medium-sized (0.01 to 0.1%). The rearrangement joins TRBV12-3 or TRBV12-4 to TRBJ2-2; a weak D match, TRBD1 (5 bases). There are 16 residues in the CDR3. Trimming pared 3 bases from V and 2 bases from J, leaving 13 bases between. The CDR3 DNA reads TGTGCCAGCAGTTTTGATGGACAAGACAACACCGGGGAGCTGTTTTTT. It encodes CASSFDGQDNTGELFF.

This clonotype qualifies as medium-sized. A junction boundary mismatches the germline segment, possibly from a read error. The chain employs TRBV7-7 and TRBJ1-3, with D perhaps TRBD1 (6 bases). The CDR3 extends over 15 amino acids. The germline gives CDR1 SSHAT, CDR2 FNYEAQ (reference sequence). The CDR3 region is CASSLSGDSGNTIYF. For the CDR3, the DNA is TGTGCTAGCAGCTTATCAGGGGACTCTGGAAACACCATATATTTT.

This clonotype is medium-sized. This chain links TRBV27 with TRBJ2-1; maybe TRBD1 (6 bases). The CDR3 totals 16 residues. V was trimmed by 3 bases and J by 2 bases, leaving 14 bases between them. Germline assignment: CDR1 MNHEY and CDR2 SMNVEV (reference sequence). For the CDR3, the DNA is TGTGCCAGCAGTTTGGGGTCAGGGGCCACCTACAATGAGCAGTTCTTC. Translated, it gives CASSLGSGATYNEQFF.

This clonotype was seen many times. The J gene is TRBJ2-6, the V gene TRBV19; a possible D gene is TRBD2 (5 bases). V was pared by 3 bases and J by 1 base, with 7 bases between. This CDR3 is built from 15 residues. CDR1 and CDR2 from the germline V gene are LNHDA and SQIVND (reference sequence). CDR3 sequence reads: CASSIEGSGANVLTF. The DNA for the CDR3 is TGTGCCAGTAGTATTGAGGGTTCTGGGGCCAACGTCCTGACTTTC.

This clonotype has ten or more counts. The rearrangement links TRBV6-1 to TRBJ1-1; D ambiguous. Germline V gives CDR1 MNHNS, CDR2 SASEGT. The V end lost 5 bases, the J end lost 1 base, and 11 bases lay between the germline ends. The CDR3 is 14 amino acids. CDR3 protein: CASSLVPPNTEAFF. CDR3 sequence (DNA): TGTGCCAGCAGTCTCGTCCCACCGAACACTGAAGCTTTCTTT.

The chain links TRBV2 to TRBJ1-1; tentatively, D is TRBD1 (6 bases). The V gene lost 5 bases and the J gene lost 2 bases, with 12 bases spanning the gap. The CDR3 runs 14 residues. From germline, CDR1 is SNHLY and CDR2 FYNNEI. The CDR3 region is CASSRNRANTEAFF. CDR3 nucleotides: TGTGCCAGCAGTAGAAACAGGGCCAACACTGAAGCTTTCTTT.

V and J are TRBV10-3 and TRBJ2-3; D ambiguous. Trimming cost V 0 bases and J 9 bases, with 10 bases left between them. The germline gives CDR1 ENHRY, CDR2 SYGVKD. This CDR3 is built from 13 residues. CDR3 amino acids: CAISESRKDTQYF. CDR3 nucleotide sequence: TGTGCCATCAGTGAGTCGAGGAAGGACACGCAGTATTTT.

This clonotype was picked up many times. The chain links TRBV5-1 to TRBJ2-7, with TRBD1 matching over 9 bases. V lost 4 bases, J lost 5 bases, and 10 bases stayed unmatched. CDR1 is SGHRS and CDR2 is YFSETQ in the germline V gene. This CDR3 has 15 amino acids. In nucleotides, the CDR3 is TGCGCCAGCAGCCCGGCGGGGGACAGGGTGAACGAGCAGTACTTC. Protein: CASSPAGDRVNEQYF.

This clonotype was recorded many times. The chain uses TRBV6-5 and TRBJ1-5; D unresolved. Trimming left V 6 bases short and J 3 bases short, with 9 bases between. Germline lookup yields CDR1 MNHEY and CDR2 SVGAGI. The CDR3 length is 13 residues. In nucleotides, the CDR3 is TGTGCCAGCAGCTCGAACGTCAATCAGCCCCAGCATTTT. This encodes CASSSNVNQPQHF.

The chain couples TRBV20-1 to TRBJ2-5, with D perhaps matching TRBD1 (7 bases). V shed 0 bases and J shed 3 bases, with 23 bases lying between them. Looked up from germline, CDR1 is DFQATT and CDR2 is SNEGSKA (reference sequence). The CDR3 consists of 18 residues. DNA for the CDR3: TGCAGTGCTAGAGACCCAAACCCCAGGGGGAGGTCCGAAGAGACCCAGTACTTC. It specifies CSARDPNPRGRSEETQYF.

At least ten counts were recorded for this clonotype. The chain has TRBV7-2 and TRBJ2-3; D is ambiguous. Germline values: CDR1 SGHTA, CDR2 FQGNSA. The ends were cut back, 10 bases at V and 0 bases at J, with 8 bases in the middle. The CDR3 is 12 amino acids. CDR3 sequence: CATTQSTDTQYF. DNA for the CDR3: TGTGCCACCACCCAGAGCACAGATACGCAGTATTTT.

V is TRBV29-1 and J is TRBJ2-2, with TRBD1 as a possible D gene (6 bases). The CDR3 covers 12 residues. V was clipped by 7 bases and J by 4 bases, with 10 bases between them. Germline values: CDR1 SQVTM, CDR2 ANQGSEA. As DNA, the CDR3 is TGCAGCGCCGTGGGGGCCACCGGGGAGCTGTTTTTT. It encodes CSAVGATGELFF.

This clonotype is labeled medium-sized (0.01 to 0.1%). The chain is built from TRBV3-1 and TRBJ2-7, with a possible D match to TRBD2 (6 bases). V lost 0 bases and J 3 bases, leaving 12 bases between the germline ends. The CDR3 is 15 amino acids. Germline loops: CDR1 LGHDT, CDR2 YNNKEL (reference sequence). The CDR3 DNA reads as TGTGCCAGCAGCCAAGAATTTGGGGGAGGCTACGAGCAGTACTTC. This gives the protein CASSQEFGGGYEQYF.

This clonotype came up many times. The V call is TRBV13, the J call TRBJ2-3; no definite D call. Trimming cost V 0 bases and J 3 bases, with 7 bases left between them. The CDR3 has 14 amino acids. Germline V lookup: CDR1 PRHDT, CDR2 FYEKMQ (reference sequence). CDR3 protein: CASSLGRNTDTQYF. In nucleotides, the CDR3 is TGTGCCAGCAGCTTAGGCCGTAATACAGATACGCAGTATTTT. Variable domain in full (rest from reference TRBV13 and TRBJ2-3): AAGVIQSPRHLIKEKRETATLKCYPIPRHDTVYWYQQGPGQDPQFLISFYEKMQSDKGSIPDRFSAQQFSDYHSELNMSSLELGDSALYFCASSLGRNTDTQYFGPGTRLTVL.

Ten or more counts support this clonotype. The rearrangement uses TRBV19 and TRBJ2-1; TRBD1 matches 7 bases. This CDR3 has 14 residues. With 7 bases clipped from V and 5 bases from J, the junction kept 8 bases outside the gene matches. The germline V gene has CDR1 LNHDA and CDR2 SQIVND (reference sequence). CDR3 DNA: TGTGCCAGTACCACAGACAGGGTCAACAATGAGCAGTTCTTC. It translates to CASTTDRVNNEQFF.

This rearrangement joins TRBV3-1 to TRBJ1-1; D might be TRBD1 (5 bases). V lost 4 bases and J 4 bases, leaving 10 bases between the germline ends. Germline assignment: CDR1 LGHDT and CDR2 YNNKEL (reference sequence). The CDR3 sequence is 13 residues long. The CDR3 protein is CASSPQGSTEAFF. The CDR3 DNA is TGTGCCAGCAGCCCCCAGGGAAGCACTGAAGCTTTCTTT.

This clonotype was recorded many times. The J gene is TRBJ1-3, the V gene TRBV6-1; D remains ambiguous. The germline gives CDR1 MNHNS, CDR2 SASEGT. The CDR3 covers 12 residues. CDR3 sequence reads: CTTGSSGNTIYF. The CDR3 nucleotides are TGTACTACTGGGAGCTCTGGAAACACCATATATTTT.

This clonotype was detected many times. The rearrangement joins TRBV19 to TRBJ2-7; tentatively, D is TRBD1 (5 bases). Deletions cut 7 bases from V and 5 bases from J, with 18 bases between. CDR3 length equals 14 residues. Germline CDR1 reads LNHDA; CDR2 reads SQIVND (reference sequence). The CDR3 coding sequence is TGTGCCAGTAACCTCCGTGGACACGGACACGAGCAGTACTTC. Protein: CASNLRGHGHEQYF.